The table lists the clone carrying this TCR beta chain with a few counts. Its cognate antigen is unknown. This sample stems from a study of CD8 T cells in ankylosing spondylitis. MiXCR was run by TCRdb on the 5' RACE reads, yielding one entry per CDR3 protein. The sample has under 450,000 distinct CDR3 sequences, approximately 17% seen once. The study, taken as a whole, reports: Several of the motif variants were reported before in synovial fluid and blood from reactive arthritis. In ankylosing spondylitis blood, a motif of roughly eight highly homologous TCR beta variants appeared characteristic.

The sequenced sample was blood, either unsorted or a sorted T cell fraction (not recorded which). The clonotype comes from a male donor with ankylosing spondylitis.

The CDR3 is CASSQVSVVKNTEAFF. CDR3 bases: TGTGCCAGCAGCCAAGTAAGTGTAGTGAAGAACACTGAAGCTTTCTTT. The gene calls are TRBV4-2 and TRBJ1-1; the D is unclear. The CDR3 contains 16 residues. The germline gives CDR1 LGHNA, CDR2 YNFKEQ. The ends were cut back, 1 base at V and 1 base at J, with 13 bases in the middle.